The 13 T cell receptor beta chains presented below share a single source sample, sequenced in a study of tumor and adjacent non-tumor tissue in lung cancer. No cell sorting was done before RNA was extracted from the tissue. A modified ARM-PCR protocol with three rounds of nested PCR amplified TCRbeta. TCRdb called the multiplex PCR reads again in MiXCR, with one record for every CDR3 protein. The profile shows 60,000 to 85,000 distinct CDR3 sequences, approximately 79% of them singletons. Sample: lung tumor tissue. All receptors come from a woman aged 50 to 65 with non-small cell lung cancer.

Remarks on this clonotype: Mismatch with germline at one junction end may stem from a read error. The genes are TRBV6-1 and TRBJ2-3, with D possibly matching TRBD2 (5 bases). Germline CDR1 is MNHNS and CDR2 is SASEGT. CDR3 length equals 15 residues. This CDR3 is CASNESTPSIDTQYF. The CDR3 coding sequence is TGTGCCAGCAATGAGTCTACTCCTAGCATAGATACGCAGTATTTT.

The chain joins TRBV18 to TRBJ2-1, with D perhaps matching TRBD1 (5 bases). V gave up 5 bases and J gave up 0 bases, with 8 bases separating them. The CDR3 is 14 residues long. Germline V gene lookup returns CDR1 KGHSH and CDR2 LQKENI. The CDR3 nucleotides read TGTGCCAGCTCAACCAGGGACTCCTACAATGAGCAGTTCTTC. Its translation: CASSTRDSYNEQFF. The variable domain in full, completed from reference TRBV18 and TRBJ2-1, reads NAGVMQNPRHLVRRRGQEARLRCSPMKGHSHVYWYRQLPEEGLKFMVYLQKENIIDESGMPKERFSAEFPKEGPSILRIQQVVRGDSAAYFCASSTRDSYNEQFFGPGTRLTVL.

This clonotype appeared a single time. One end of the junction varies from germline; a read error may be responsible. The chain links TRBV6-1 to TRBJ2-1; the D gene is possibly TRBD1 (6 bases). The CDR3 consists of 14 residues. Germline CDR1 MNHNS, CDR2 SASEGT. CDR3 coding DNA: TGTGCCAGCACTGTACAGGGAGAAAAAGATGATCAGTTCTTC. This gives the protein CASTVQGEKDDQFF.

Remarks on this clonotype: No conserved phenylalanine or tryptophan is present at the end of the CDR3, so a read error is the likely explanation. The DNA is omitted, as the CDR3 cannot be located on it reliably, and the CDR3 follows TCRdb's listing. This CDR3 reads CASSLETGTSYEQYL. The V call is TRBV11-2, the J call TRBJ2-7; the table assigns TRBD1, which was not confirmed against the DNA. Germline V gene sequence: CDR1 SGHAT, CDR2 FQNNGV. The CDR3 comprises 15 residues, both ends counted.

Of note for this clonotype: The junction differs from germline at one of its ends, possibly a read error. The chain employs TRBV4-1 and TRBJ1-1; D remains ambiguous. This CDR3 contains 16 residues. Germline V lookup: CDR1 MGHRA, CDR2 YSYEKL. The CDR3 sequence is CASSQDRYRSNNETFF. CDR3 sequence (DNA): TGCGCCAGCAGCCAAGATAGGTATAGGTCGAACAATGAAACTTTCTTT.

Comment on this clonotype: A read error may account for a junction end that differs from germline. The genes are TRBV6-1 and TRBJ2-5; 9 bases map to TRBD2. Looked up from germline, CDR1 is MNHNS and CDR2 is SASEGT. CDR3 size: 16 residues. This CDR3 is CDSSEAGGGVQETQYF. The CDR3 DNA reads TGTGACAGCAGTGAGGCCGGCGGGGGGGTGCAAGAGACCCAGTACTTC.

About this clonotype itself: At one end the junction does not follow the germline gene, possibly because of a read error. The rearrangement joins TRBV20-1 to TRBJ2-1; 11 bases agree with TRBD2. Germline-derived CDR1 and CDR2 are DFQATT and SNEGSKA (reference sequence). The CDR3 totals 15 residues. Written as DNA, the CDR3 is TGCAATGCTAGAGTACTAGCGGGAGCCTCCAATGAGCAGTTCTTC. Translation: CNARVLAGASNEQFF.

Regarding this clonotype: Germline and junction disagree at one end, which may indicate a read error. This chain connects TRBV20-1 to TRBJ2-1, with 7 bases matching TRBD2. Germline V gene lookup returns CDR1 DFQATT and CDR2 SNEGSKA (reference sequence). The CDR3 has 14 residues. In nucleotides, the CDR3 is TGCAGTGCTAGAGATGAACTGGGGGGGAATGAGCAGTCCTTC. It codes for CSARDELGGNEQSF.

The J gene is TRBJ1-2, the V gene TRBV6-5; unclear D gene. V was shortened by 4 bases and J by 4 bases, with 13 bases between the two germline ends. The CDR3 consists of 14 residues. Germline values: CDR1 MNHEY, CDR2 SVGAGI. The CDR3 nucleotides are TGTGCCAGCAGTTTGGACCGTAAATCCTATGGCTACACCTTC. It yields the protein CASSLDRKSYGYTF.

V usage is TRBV4-2 and J usage is TRBJ2-1; a possible D gene is TRBD2 (5 bases). The germline V gene has CDR1 LGHNA and CDR2 YNFKEQ. The V gene lost 1 base and the J gene lost 9 bases, with 13 bases spanning the gap. The CDR3 is made up of 14 amino acids. CDR3 residues: CASSQAGEGGEQFF. The DNA for the CDR3 is TGTGCCAGCAGCCAAGCCGGGGAAGGAGGTGAGCAGTTCTTC.

The chain is built from TRBV12-3 or TRBV12-4 and TRBJ2-7, with D unclear. The CDR3 contains 13 residues. The V end lost 10 bases, the J end lost 1 base, and 14 bases lay between the germline ends. The CDR3 loop is CAITLGSSYEQYF. The CDR3, as DNA: TGTGCCATCACCCTGGGCAGTTCCTACGAGCAGTACTTC.

This rearrangement joins TRBV7-9 to TRBJ2-7, with D unclear. Germline lookup yields CDR1 SEHNR and CDR2 FQNEAQ (reference sequence). This CDR3 contains 12 residues. Deletions cut 5 bases from V and 13 bases from J, with 18 bases between. CDR3: CASSPFHSEYYF. The CDR3, as DNA: TGTGCCAGCAGCCCTTTCCATTCCGAGTACTACTTC.

This clonotype is medium-sized by share. A single base separates this from a much larger clone, so it may be a read error. CDR3 DNA: TGTGCCAGCAGCTCCGAGGACTGGTCGAACACTGAAGCTTTCTTT. Amino acids: CASSSEDWSNTEAFF. V and J are TRBV11-1 and TRBJ1-1; no firm D call. V was pared by 4 bases and J by 1 base, with 13 bases between. CDR1 and CDR2 from the germline V gene are SGHAT and FQDESV (reference sequence). The CDR3 loop spans 15 amino acids.